This T cell receptor (beta chain) was found in a study of Graves' ophthalmopathy and Graves' hyperthyroidism. Study-wide findings and caveats: At about 70% sensitivity and 72.22% specificity, the model predicted progression of the ophthalmopathy. Sensitivity of 85% to 90% and specificity of around 76% were achieved when a 13-signature model separated ophthalmopathy from stable hyperthyroidism. Also, most clonotypes expanded in the thyroid above 0.001 frequency appeared in blood.

CDR3 length: 14 amino acids. The V gene's germline CDR1 is SGHRS and CDR2 YFSETQ. V lost 4 bases and J lost 3, with 13 bases in between. This clonotype has just a few counts. Its matching antigen is unknown. This may arise from a read error, as a much more abundant clone is one base away. RNA served as the template for amplifying TCR beta CDR3 regions. RT-PCR was first run with HTBI primers, then multiplex PCR in a second round. MiXCR, run by TCRdb on the multiplex PCR reads, gives a single entry per CDR3 protein. The table records some 350,000 distinct CDR3 sequences, approximately 18% of them present only once.

Material: peripheral blood. The origin of this receptor is an adult woman with stable Graves' hyperthyroidism. This chain connects TRBV5-1 to TRBJ1-2, with TRBD1 as a possible D gene (5 bases). The CDR3 region is CASSPWRGDYGYTF. The CDR3, as DNA: TGCGCCAGCAGCCCGTGGAGGGGCGACTATGGCTACACCTTC.